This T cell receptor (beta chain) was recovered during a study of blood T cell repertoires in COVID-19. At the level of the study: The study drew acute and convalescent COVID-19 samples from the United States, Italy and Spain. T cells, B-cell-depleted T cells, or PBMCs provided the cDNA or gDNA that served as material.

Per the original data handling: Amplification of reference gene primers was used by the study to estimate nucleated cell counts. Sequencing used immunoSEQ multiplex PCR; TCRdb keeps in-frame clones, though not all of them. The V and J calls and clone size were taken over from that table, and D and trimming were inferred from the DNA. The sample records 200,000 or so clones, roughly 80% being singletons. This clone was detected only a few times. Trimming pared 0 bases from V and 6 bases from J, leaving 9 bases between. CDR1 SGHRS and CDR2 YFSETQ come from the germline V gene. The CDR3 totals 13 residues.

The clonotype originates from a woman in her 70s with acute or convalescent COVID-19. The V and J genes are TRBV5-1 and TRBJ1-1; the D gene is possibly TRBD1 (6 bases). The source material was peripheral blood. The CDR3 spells CASSLGQESEAFF. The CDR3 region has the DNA TGCGCCAGCAGCTTGGGACAGGAGTCTGAAGCTTTCTTT.